This T cell receptor beta chain was captured in a study of blood T cell repertoires in COVID-19. Study in general: Acute and convalescent COVID-19 specimens originated in the United States, Italy and Spain. PBMCs, B-cell-depleted T cells, or T cells provided the cDNA or gDNA that made up the material.

V shed 6 bases, J shed 5 bases, and the junction held 19 bases outside the gene matches. The germline CDR1 and CDR2 sequences are MNHNY and SVGAGI (reference sequence). The length of the CDR3 is 19 residues. Those enrolled in Seattle joined during active infection and were followed longitudinally afterward. Per the study methods: Amplifying reference gene primers gave estimates of nucleated cell counts. Profiled with immunoSEQ multiplex PCR; TCRdb holds only in-frame clones, not every one. V, J and clone size reflect that table, while D and trimming were determined from the DNA. This repertoire shows about 92,000 clones, 87% found once; its top ten account for about 18%.

The chain joins TRBV6-6 to TRBJ2-2; 9 bases agree with TRBD2. Sequences were obtained from peripheral blood. This sequence was found in a woman in her fifties or sixties with COVID-19, enrolled during active disease. The DNA of the CDR3 is TGTGCCAGCAGCTATGAGCAAGGAGCGGGGGGCGTTTTAACCGGGGAGCTGTTTTTT. It codes for CASSYEQGAGGVLTGELFF.